The 10 T cell receptor beta chains below all came from one sample that was sequenced in a study of regulatory T cells in long-lasting Graves disease. Stated time point: newly diagnosed GD, antithyroid drugs for less than 3 months. Extracted PBMC RNA gave rise to the TCR library. Arm-PCR of CDR3 regions and iRepertoire HTBI primers were used to build TCR beta libraries. TCRdb processed the multiplex PCR reads anew with MiXCR; each CDR3 protein has one entry. Here the sample spans around 360,000 distinct CDR3 sequences, around 15% being singletons. The sample was also linked to a second study, of T cells in Graves' hyperthyroidism and ophthalmopathy.

The specimen was peripheral blood mononuclear cells (PBMCs), collected at new diagnosis, from a patient treated with antithyroid drugs. All receptors derive from a woman aged 18-30 years with Graves disease.

This clonotype was seen repeatedly, ten times or more. The chain has TRBV15 and TRBJ2-6; 9 bases agree with TRBD1. Trimming took 3 bases from V and 1 from J; bases not matched to a gene: 13. Germline CDR1 reads LNHNV; CDR2 reads YYDKDF (reference sequence). The CDR3 loop spans 20 amino acids. CDR3 residues: CATSSTPGTGRGSGANVLTF. CDR3 nucleotides: TGTGCCACCAGCAGCACTCCCGGGACAGGGCGTGGGTCTGGGGCCAACGTCCTGACTTTC. The complete variable domain, with remaining parts taken from reference TRBV15 and TRBJ2-6, reads DAMVIQNPRYQVTQFGKPVTLSCSQTLNHNVMYWYQQKSSQAPKLLFHYYDKDFNNEADTPDNFQSRRPNTSFCFLDIRSPGLGDTAMYLCATSSTPGTGRGSGANVLTFGAGSRLTVL.

This clonotype was recorded a few times. The rearrangement links TRBV12-3 or TRBV12-4 to TRBJ1-3; D is undetermined. The germline V and J ends were trimmed by 2 bases and 6 bases, with 2 bases remaining between them. The CDR3 runs 11 residues. This CDR3 reads CASSLINTIYF. In DNA, the CDR3 is TGTGCCAGCAGTTTAATAAACACCATATATTTT.

The chain is built from TRBV28 and TRBJ1-2, with D unresolved. This CDR3 spans 13 amino acids. Germline V gene sequence: CDR1 MDHEN, CDR2 SYDVKM. V lost 4 bases and J lost 5, with 11 bases in between. The CDR3 region has the DNA TGTGCCAGCAGTTCGGCGGGGAGTTATGGCTACACCTTC. Translated, it gives CASSSAGSYGYTF.

This clonotype was observed many times. This chain connects TRBV29-1 to TRBJ2-1; 12 bases agree with TRBD2. The CDR3 has 15 residues. V trimming: 4 bases; J trimming: 2 bases; junction bases outside the gene matches: 3. In germline, CDR1 is SQVTM, CDR2 ANQGSEA. The CDR3 spells CSVVPSGRAYNEQFF. The CDR3 coding sequence is TGCAGCGTTGTGCCTAGCGGGAGGGCCTACAATGAGCAGTTCTTC.

The V and J genes are TRBV5-1 and TRBJ2-7, with a tentative D call TRBD2 (5 bases). Per germline, CDR1 SGHRS and CDR2 YFSETQ. V was trimmed by 2 bases and J by 8 bases, leaving 20 bases between them. This CDR3 region has 15 residues. For the CDR3, the DNA is TGCGCCAGCAGCTTTGCGGGCAGCGAATCGCTCCAGCAGTACTTC. Protein sequence: CASSFAGSESLQQYF.

On this clonotype: A read error may account for a junction end that differs from germline. The V and J genes are TRBV30 and TRBJ2-7, with 7 bases identical to TRBD2. This CDR3 spans 14 amino acids. Per germline, CDR1 GTSNPN and CDR2 SVGIG (reference sequence). The CDR3 nucleotides read TGTGGCTGGAGTAAGGGAGGGAGCTCCTACGAGCAGTACTTC. Amino acid sequence: CGWSKGGSSYEQYF.

This clonotype was seen many times. The genes are TRBV5-1 and TRBJ2-2; perhaps TRBD1 as D (5 bases). Germline CDR1 reads SGHRS; CDR2 reads YFSETQ. This CDR3 region has 13 residues. V was trimmed by 5 bases and J by 1 base, leaving 6 bases between them. For the CDR3, the DNA is TGCGCCAGCAGGGGGCAGAACACCGGGGAGCTGTTTTTT. It encodes CASRGQNTGELFF.

This clonotype was recorded many times. The CDR3 DNA reads TGTGCCAGCAGCCAGAGAAGACTTTCCTACGAGCAGTACTTC. Translation gives CASSQRRLSYEQYF. This chain uses TRBV6-1 with TRBJ2-7; D unresolved. Trimming removed 6 bases at V and 1 base at J, with 13 bases between. There are 14 residues in the CDR3. Looked up from germline, CDR1 is MNHNS and CDR2 is SASEGT.

This clonotype was picked up many times. The rearrangement links TRBV20-1 to TRBJ2-5; D may correspond to TRBD1 or TRBD2 (5 bases each). In germline, CDR1 is DFQATT, CDR2 SNEGSKA (reference sequence). The CDR3 totals 14 residues. V was cut by 3 bases and J by 6 bases, with 17 bases left in between. The CDR3 region is CSASRVGARQTQYF. The CDR3, as DNA: TGCAGTGCTAGCAGGGTCGGGGCGCGGCAGACCCAGTACTTC.

In regard to this clonotype: Being one base from a much bigger clone, this may be a read error. A read error is likely, as this CDR3 ends without the conserved phenylalanine or tryptophan. The V and J genes are TRBV12-3 or TRBV12-4 and TRBJ2-5; D perhaps matches TRBD2 (6 bases). The CDR3 runs 15 residues. Trimming stripped 4 bases from V and 4 bases from J, with 16 bases between. CDR3 in amino acids: CASSSWVGGGETQYL. The CDR3 coding sequence is TGTGCCAGCAGTTCCTGGGTGGGGGGAGGAGAGACCCAGTACCTC.